Sequencing of this TCR beta chain was carried out in a study of blood T cell repertoires in COVID-19. Study-wide context: T cells, B-cell-depleted T cells, or PBMCs supplied cDNA or gDNA.

Participants' own reports of clinical history determined their cohort assignment. Data came from immunoSEQ multiplex PCR; TCRdb stores just in-frame clones and leaves some out. Among 290,000 or so clones, nearly 90% were seen once, and the ten largest hold 3.5% to 4.5%. The V gene's germline CDR1 is LNHDA and CDR2 SQIVND (reference sequence). V lost 5 bases to trimming and J lost 3 bases; unmatched junction nucleotides: 6. CDR3 length equals 14 residues. Material for sequencing was PBMCs or T cells enriched from blood (not recorded which). The source of this sequence is a woman younger than 35 with acute COVID-19. The rearrangement uses TRBV19 and TRBJ1-2, with TRBD1 identical over 7 bases. Here the CDR3 reads CASSYRGPHYGYTF. CDR3 coding DNA: TGTGCCAGTAGTTACAGGGGTCCCCACTATGGCTACACCTTC.